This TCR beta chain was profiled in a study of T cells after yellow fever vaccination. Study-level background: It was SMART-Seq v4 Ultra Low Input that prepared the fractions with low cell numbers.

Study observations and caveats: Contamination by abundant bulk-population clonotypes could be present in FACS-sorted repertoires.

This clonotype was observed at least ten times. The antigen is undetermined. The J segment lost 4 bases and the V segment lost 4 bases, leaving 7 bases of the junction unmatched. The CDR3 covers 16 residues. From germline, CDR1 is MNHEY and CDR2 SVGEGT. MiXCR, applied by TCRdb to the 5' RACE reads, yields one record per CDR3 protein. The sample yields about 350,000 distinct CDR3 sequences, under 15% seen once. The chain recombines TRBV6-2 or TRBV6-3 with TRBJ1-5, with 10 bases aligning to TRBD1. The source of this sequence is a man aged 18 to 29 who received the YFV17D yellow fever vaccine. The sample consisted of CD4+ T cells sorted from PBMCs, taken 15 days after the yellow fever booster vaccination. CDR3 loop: CASSSLDRGDNQPQHF. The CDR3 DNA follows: TGTGCCAGCAGTTCCCTGGACAGGGGGGATAATCAGCCCCAGCATTTT.